This record looks at one TCR beta chain sequence and its context. Original processing methods: How many nucleated cells were present was estimated from reference gene primer amplification. Data came from immunoSEQ multiplex PCR; TCRdb stores just in-frame clones and leaves some out. V and J calls and clone size are copied from that table; D and trimming were computed from the DNA. The sample yields about 100,000 clones, approximately 92% seen once. This record belongs to a study of blood T cell repertoires in COVID-19. The wider study: Collection of acute and convalescent COVID-19 samples took place in the United States, Italy and Spain. PBMCs, B-cell-depleted T cells, or T cells were the source of the cDNA or gDNA that made up the material.

This CDR3 region has 13 residues. Germline CDR1 is GTSNPN and CDR2 is SVGIG (reference sequence). V lost 5 bases and J 0 bases, leaving 10 bases between the germline ends. The material sequenced was peripheral blood. This sequence originates from a woman aged 80 or over with acute or convalescent COVID-19. The gene calls are TRBV30 and TRBJ1-1, with D maybe TRBD1 (5 bases). The CDR3 protein is CAWEGQVNTEAFF. The CDR3 DNA sequence: TGTGCCTGGGAAGGACAAGTGAACACTGAAGCTTTCTTT.